A single sample gave rise to the 22 T cell receptor beta chains below, sequenced in a study of regulatory T cells in long-lasting Graves disease. Time point of the sample: newly diagnosed GD, antithyroid drugs for less than 3 months. RNA from PBMCs was the source of the TCR library. For TCR beta, libraries came from iRepertoire HTBI primers and Arm-PCR of CDR3 regions. TCRdb independently ran MiXCR on the multiplex PCR reads; one entry per CDR3 protein. The data show some 410,000 distinct CDR3 sequences, roughly 17% seen once. These same records also appear under a second study, on T cells in Graves' hyperthyroidism and ophthalmopathy.

The sample in question was peripheral blood mononuclear cells (PBMCs), obtained at new diagnosis, from a patient treated with antithyroid drugs. Receptor source: a woman aged 25 to 39 with Graves disease.

In its sample, this clonotype was seen many times. This chain joins TRBV12-3 or TRBV12-4 and TRBJ2-1, with 11 bases fitting TRBD2. With V trimmed by 5 bases and J by 7 bases, 13 bases remained unmatched. The CDR3 is made up of 17 amino acids. The DNA of the CDR3 is TGTGCCAGCAGTCAAGAGTACCCGGGACTAGCGGCTAATGAGCAGTTCTTC. Protein: CASSQEYPGLAANEQFF.

This clonotype showed up many times. This rearrangement joins TRBV7-2 to TRBJ2-5, with D maybe TRBD2 (5 bases). The germline V and J ends were trimmed by 5 bases and 1 base, with 11 bases remaining between them. The CDR3 length is 14 residues. Germline-derived CDR1 and CDR2 are SGHTA and FQGNSA. CDR3 protein: CASSPPSFQETQYF. DNA for the CDR3: TGTGCCAGCAGCCCCCCTAGCTTCCAAGAGACCCAGTACTTC.

There are many counts of this clonotype. This rearrangement joins TRBV20-1 to TRBJ1-2, with D hard to call. The germline V gene encodes CDR1 DFQATT and CDR2 SNEGSKA (reference sequence). The V and J ends lost 1 base and 4 bases respectively, with 16 bases between them. This CDR3 spans 15 amino acids. The CDR3 is CSARAESSDPYGYTF. For the CDR3, the DNA is TGCAGTGCTAGAGCCGAGAGCAGTGACCCCTATGGCTACACCTTC.

Comments on this clonotype: A much larger clone differs from this one at a single base, so this may be a read error. The chain recombines TRBV13 with TRBJ1-6; D call uncertain. The germline V and J ends were trimmed by 3 bases and 5 bases, with 2 bases remaining between them. Germline values: CDR1 PRHDT, CDR2 FYEKMQ (reference sequence). This CDR3 has 12 residues. CDR3 bases: TGTGCCAGCAGCTTTGATAATTCACCCCTCCACTTT. This encodes CASSFDNSPLHF.

This clonotype was counted ten times or more. This rearrangement joins TRBV7-3 to TRBJ2-7; D is undetermined. Germline CDR1 and CDR2: SGHTA and FQGTGA. The CDR3 is 17 amino acids. V lost 1 base and J 0 bases, leaving 16 bases between the germline ends. CDR3 protein: CASSLKLVRGNSYEQYF. DNA of the CDR3: TGTGCCAGCAGCTTAAAGTTGGTCCGCGGCAACTCCTACGAGCAGTACTTC.

This clonotype was counted between two and nine times. The gene calls are TRBV12-5 and TRBJ2-1, with no clear D. The CDR3 length is 10 residues. V was shortened by 7 bases and J by 6 bases, with 4 bases between the two germline ends. Germline values: CDR1 LGHNT, CDR2 FRNRAP. This CDR3 is CASVLNEQFF. CDR3 DNA: TGTGCTAGTGTTCTCAATGAGCAGTTCTTC.

This clonotype appeared a few times. The rearrangement joins TRBV5-6 to TRBJ2-7; 7 bases match TRBD1. Germline assignment: CDR1 SGHDT and CDR2 YYEEEE. V lost 3 bases, J lost 3 bases, and 6 bases stayed unmatched. This CDR3 region has 14 residues. The CDR3 reads CASSSGTAFYEQYF. The CDR3 bases are TGTGCCAGCAGCTCTGGGACAGCGTTCTACGAGCAGTACTTC.

The CDR3 nucleotides are TGTGCCAGCAGCTTTAGTGGCACAGAAAAACTGTTTTTT. This translates into CASSFSGTEKLFF. The chain links TRBV7-8 to TRBJ1-4; D remains ambiguous. The CDR3 is made up of 13 amino acids. Per the germline V gene, CDR1 is SGHVS and CDR2 is FQNEAQ. V gave up 3 bases and J gave up 8 bases, with 10 bases separating them. The variable domain in full, completed from reference TRBV7-8 and TRBJ1-4, reads GAGVSQSPRYKVAKRGQDVALRCDPISGHVSLFWYQQALGQGPEFLTYFQNEAQLDKSGLPSDRFFAERPEGSVSTLKIQRTQQEDSAVYLCASSFSGTEKLFFGSGTQLSVL.

The chain uses TRBV6-2 or TRBV6-3 and TRBJ1-5, with 7 nucleotides matching TRBD1. The germline CDR1 and CDR2 sequences are MNHEY and SVGEGT. This CDR3 contains 17 residues. With V trimmed by 7 bases and J by 2 bases, 14 bases remained unmatched. The CDR3 DNA reads TGTGCCAGCACCGGAATCACGGGGACAGACGGCAATCAGCCCCAGCATTTT. Amino acid sequence: CASTGITGTDGNQPQHF.

This clonotype has a count of ten or more. J is TRBJ2-1 and V is TRBV7-9; unclear D gene. V shed 5 bases and J shed 0 bases, with 11 bases lying between them. The CDR3 runs 15 residues. Per the germline V gene, CDR1 is SEHNR and CDR2 is FQNEAQ (reference sequence). In DNA form, the CDR3 reads TGTGCCAGCAGCCCCCGGAGTATCTCCTACAATGAGCAGTTCTTC. It is translated as CASSPRSISYNEQFF.

This clonotype was detected many times. This chain joins TRBV2 and TRBJ2-2; 8 bases map to TRBD1. J lost 5 bases, V lost 6 bases, and 8 bases had no gene match. This CDR3 has 15 amino acids. The germline CDR1 and CDR2 sequences are SNHLY and FYNNEI. The CDR3: CASRPGTGGTGELFF. CDR3 coding DNA: TGTGCCAGCAGGCCGGGAACAGGGGGGACCGGGGAGCTGTTTTTT.

This clonotype was counted at least ten times. The genes are TRBV20-1 and TRBJ2-1; D gene uncertain. The germline V gene encodes CDR1 DFQATT and CDR2 SNEGSKA (reference sequence). This CDR3 has 13 amino acids. V dropped 5 bases and J dropped 8 bases, with 16 bases sitting between them. CDR3 nucleotides: TGCAGTGCTCTCTTTTTGGCAGCCGATGAGCAGTTCTTC. It translates to CSALFLAADEQFF.

This clonotype was seen a few times. The chain recombines TRBV9 with TRBJ2-7; D not certain. Deletions cut 3 bases from V and 0 bases from J, with 13 bases between. The CDR3 is made up of 15 amino acids. Germline loops: CDR1 SGDLS, CDR2 YYNGEE. The CDR3 DNA is TGTGCCAGCAGCGCTGGGATCGACGTCTCCTACGAGCAGTACTTC. Its protein product is CASSAGIDVSYEQYF. Full variable domain (outside the CDR3, taken from reference TRBV9 and TRBJ2-7): DSGVTQTPKHLITATGQRVTLRCSPRSGDLSVYWYQQSLDQGLQFLIQYYNGEERAKGNILERFSAQQFPDLHSELNLSSLELGDSALYFCASSAGIDVSYEQYFGPGTRLTVT.

In regard to this clonotype: Mismatch with germline at one junction end may stem from a read error. This sequence joins TRBV7-2 and TRBJ2-1; D unresolved. Germline V gene sequence: CDR1 SGHTA, CDR2 FQGNSA. This CDR3 region has 16 residues. CDR3 DNA: TGTGCCAGCCGGGTCGGTATATGGTCCTCCTACAATGAGCGGTTCTTC. This translates into CASRVGIWSSYNERFF. Variable domain in full (rest from reference TRBV7-2 and TRBJ2-1): GAGVSQSPSNKVTEKGKDVELRCDPISGHTALYWYRQSLGQGLEFLIYFQGNSAPDKSGLPSDRFSAERTGGSVSTLTIQRTQQEDSAVYLCASRVGIWSSYNERFFGPGTRLTVL.

The gene calls are TRBV20-1 and TRBJ2-1, with 8 positions matching TRBD2. This CDR3 is 17 amino acids long. Trimming at V came to 5 bases and at J to 0 bases, leaving 12 bases not matched to a gene. CDR1 and CDR2 (germline): DFQATT, SNEGSKA (reference sequence). As DNA, the CDR3 is TGCAGTGCTGAATACCGGGGCGGGAGGCTCTCCTACAATGAGCAGTTCTTC. Translation: CSAEYRGGRLSYNEQFF.

This clonotype was counted many times. The CDR3 nucleotides are TGTGCCAGCAGCCAAGGGCTAGCGGGAGAAAAAATGGCGAACGAGCAGTACTTC. Amino acids: CASSQGLAGEKMANEQYF. The V gene is TRBV3-1, the J gene TRBJ2-7, with 10 bases aligning to TRBD2. Trimming took 1 base from V and 5 from J; bases not matched to a gene: 14. From germline, CDR1 is LGHDT and CDR2 YNNKEL (reference sequence). This CDR3 region has 18 residues.

A note on this clonotype: A far larger clone is a single base away, which makes a read error likely. The rearrangement uses TRBV28 and TRBJ2-7; TRBD2 aligns across 12 bases. V gave up 6 bases and J gave up 7 bases; unmatched junction bases: 28. Looked up from germline, CDR1 is MDHEN and CDR2 is SYDVKM. The CDR3 extends over 21 amino acids. CDR3 in amino acids: CASSSPATSGRSGMGYNEQYF. In nucleotides, the CDR3 is TGTGCCAGCAGCAGTCCGGCGACTAGCGGGAGATCTGGTATGGGCTACAATGAGCAGTACTTC.

The chain is built from TRBV6-1 and TRBJ1-3; D is perhaps TRBD1 (6 bases). Germline V gives CDR1 MNHNS, CDR2 SASEGT. The CDR3 consists of 15 residues. Between the trimmed V and J ends, which lost 7 bases and 0 bases, there was a span of 13 bases. The CDR3 sequence is CASKPKDSSGNTIYF. Written as DNA, the CDR3 is TGTGCCAGCAAACCAAAGGACAGCTCTGGAAACACCATATATTTT.

This clonotype was counted ten times or more. The J gene is TRBJ2-5, the V gene TRBV27; D uncertain. This CDR3 has 13 residues. V lost 8 bases and J 0 bases, leaving 10 bases between the germline ends. Germline V gene sequence: CDR1 MNHEY, CDR2 SMNVEV (reference sequence). The CDR3 DNA sequence: TGTGCCAGCTCCTCGCGCCACCAAGAGACCCAGTACTTC. Its protein is CASSSRHQETQYF.

J is TRBJ1-3 and V is TRBV7-9; no clear D gene. The germline CDR1 and CDR2 sequences are SEHNR and FQNEAQ (reference sequence). V was trimmed by 5 bases and J by 3 bases, leaving 14 bases between them. This CDR3 has 15 residues. DNA of the CDR3: TGTGCCAGCAGCCTGGTCGGCGCCGGTGGAAACACCATATATTTT. This codes for CASSLVGAGGNTIYF. The entire variable domain, with the rest obtained from reference TRBV7-9 and TRBJ1-3, is as follows: DTGVSQNPRHKITKRGQNVTFRCDPISEHNRLYWYRQTLGQGPEFLTYFQNEAQLEKSRLLSDRFSAERPKGSFSTLEIQRTEQGDSAMYLCASSLVGAGGNTIYFGEGSWLTVV.

This clonotype was picked up a small number of times. CDR3 amino acids: CASSQGLVGGPETQYF. The CDR3 DNA is TGCGCCAGCAGCCAAGGACTAGTGGGAGGGCCTGAGACCCAGTACTTC. This rearrangement joins TRBV4-1 to TRBJ2-5; TRBD2 matches at 7 bases. Trimming at V came to 1 base and at J to 5 bases, leaving 10 bases not matched to a gene. CDR1 MGHRA and CDR2 YSYEKL come from the germline V gene. This CDR3 is 16 amino acids long.

Ten or more counts support this clonotype. The chain combines TRBV12-3 or TRBV12-4 with TRBJ2-2; a possible D gene is TRBD1 (5 bases). The CDR3 is 15 amino acids. V was pared by 5 bases and J by 4 bases, with 14 bases between. This chain's CDR3 is CASSRTTRGTGELFF. The CDR3 nucleotides are TGTGCCAGCAGTAGGACAACCCGAGGCACCGGGGAGCTGTTTTTT.